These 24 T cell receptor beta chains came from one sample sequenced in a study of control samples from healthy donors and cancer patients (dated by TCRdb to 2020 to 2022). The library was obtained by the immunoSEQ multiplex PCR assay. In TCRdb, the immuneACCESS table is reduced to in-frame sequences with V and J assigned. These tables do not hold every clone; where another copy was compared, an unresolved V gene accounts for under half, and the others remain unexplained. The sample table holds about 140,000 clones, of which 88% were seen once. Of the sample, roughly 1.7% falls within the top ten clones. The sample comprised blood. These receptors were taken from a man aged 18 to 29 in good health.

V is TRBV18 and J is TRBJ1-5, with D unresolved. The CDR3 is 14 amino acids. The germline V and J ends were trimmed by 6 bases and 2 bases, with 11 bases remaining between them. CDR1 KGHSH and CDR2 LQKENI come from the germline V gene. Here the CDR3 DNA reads TGTGCCAGCTCGCAAGGGTCGGGCAATCAGCCCCAGCATTTT. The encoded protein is CASSQGSGNQPQHF.

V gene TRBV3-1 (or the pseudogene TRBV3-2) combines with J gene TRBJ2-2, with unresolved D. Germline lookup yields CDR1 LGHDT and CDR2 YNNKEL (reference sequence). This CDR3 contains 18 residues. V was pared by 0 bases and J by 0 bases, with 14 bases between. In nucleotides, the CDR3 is TGTGCCAGCAGCCAAGAAGGGTGGGGATGGACGAACACCGGGGAGCTGTTTTTT. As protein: CASSQEGWGWTNTGELFF.

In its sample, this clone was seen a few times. The CDR3 spells CASSLPGTGDLDTQYF. DNA for the CDR3: TGTGCCAGCAGTCTTCCCGGGACCGGGGATTTAGATACGCAGTATTTT. The J gene is TRBJ2-3, the V gene TRBV7-9; D possibly matches TRBD1 or TRBD2 (5 bases each). Germline loops: CDR1 SEHNR, CDR2 FQNEAQ (reference sequence). V was cut by 6 bases and J by 5 bases, with 21 bases left in between. There are 16 residues in the CDR3.

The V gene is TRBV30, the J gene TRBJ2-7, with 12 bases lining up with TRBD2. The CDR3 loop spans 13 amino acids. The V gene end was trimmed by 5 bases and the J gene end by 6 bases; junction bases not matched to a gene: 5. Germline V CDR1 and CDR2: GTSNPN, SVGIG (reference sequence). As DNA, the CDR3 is TGTGCCTGGGCTAGCGGGGGGGCCCTCGAGCAGTACTTC. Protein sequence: CAWASGGALEQYF.

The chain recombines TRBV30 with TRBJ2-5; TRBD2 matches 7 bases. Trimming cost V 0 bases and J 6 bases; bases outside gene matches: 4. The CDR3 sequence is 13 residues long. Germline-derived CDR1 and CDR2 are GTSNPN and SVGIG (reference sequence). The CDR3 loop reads CAWSVGGGKTQYF. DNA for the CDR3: TGTGCCTGGAGTGTTGGGGGGGGAAAGACCCAGTACTTC.

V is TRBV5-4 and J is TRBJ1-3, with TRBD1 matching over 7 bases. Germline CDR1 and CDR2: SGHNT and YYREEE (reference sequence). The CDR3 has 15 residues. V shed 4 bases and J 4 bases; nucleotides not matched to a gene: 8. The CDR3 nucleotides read TGTGCCAGCAGCCCGGGAGGGGGCGCGGGAAACACCATATATTTT. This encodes CASSPGGGAGNTIYF.

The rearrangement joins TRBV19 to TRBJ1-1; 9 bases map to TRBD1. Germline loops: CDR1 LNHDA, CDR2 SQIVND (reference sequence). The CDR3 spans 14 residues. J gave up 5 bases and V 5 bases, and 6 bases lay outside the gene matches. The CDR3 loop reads CASSAGTGITEAFF. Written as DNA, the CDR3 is TGTGCCAGTAGTGCAGGGACAGGGATAACTGAAGCTTTCTTT.

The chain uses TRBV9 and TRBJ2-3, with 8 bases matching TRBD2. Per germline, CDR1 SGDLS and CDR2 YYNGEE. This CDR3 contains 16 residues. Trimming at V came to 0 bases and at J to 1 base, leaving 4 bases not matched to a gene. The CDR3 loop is CASSVAPTSGTDTQYF. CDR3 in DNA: TGTGCCAGCAGCGTAGCCCCGACTAGCGGCACAGATACGCAGTATTTT.

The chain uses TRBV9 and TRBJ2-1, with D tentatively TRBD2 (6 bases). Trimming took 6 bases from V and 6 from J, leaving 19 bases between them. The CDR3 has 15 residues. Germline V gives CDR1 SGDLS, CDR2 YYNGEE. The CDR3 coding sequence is TGTGCCAGCACGCGGGGCGGGGAAAACTTCAATGAGCAGTTCTTC. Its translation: CASTRGGENFNEQFF.

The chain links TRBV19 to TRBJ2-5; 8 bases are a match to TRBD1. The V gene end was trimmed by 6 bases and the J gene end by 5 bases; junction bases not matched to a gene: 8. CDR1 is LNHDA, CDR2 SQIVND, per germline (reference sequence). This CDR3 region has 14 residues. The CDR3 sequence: CASRLDRVHETQYF. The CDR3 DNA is TGTGCCAGTAGGCTGGACAGGGTTCACGAGACCCAGTACTTC.

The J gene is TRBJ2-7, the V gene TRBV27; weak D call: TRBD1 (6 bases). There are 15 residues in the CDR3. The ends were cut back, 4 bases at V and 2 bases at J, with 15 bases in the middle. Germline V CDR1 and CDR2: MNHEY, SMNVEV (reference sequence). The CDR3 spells CASSSMTGSTYEQYF. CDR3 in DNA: TGTGCCAGCAGTTCAATGACAGGTTCAACCTACGAGCAGTACTTC.

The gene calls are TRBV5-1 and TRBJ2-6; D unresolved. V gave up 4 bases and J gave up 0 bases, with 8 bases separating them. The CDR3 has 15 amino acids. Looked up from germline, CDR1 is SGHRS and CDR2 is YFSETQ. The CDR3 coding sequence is TGCGCCAGCAGCATCGAAAGCTCTGGGGCCAACGTCCTGACTTTC. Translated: CASSIESSGANVLTF.

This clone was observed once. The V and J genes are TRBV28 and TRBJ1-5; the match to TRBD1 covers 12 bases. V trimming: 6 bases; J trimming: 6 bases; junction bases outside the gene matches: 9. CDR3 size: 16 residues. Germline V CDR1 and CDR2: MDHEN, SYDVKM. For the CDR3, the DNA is TGTGCCAGCAGGGGGCGGGGACAGGGGGCGGTTCAGCCCCAGCATTTT. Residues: CASRGRGQGAVQPQHF.

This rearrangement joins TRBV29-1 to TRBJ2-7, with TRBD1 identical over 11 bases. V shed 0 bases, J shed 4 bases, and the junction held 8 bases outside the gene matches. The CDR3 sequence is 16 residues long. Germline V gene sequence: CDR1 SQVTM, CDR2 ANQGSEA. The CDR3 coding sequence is TGCAGCGTTGAAGATCGAAGGACAGGGGGCGAATACGAGCAGTACTTC. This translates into CSVEDRRTGGEYEQYF.

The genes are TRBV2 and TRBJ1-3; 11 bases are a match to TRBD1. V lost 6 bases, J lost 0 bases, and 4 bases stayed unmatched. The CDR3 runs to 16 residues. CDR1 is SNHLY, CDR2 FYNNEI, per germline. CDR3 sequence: CASRPGTGGSGNTIYF. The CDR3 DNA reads TGTGCCAGCAGGCCCGGGACAGGGGGCTCTGGAAACACCATATATTTT.

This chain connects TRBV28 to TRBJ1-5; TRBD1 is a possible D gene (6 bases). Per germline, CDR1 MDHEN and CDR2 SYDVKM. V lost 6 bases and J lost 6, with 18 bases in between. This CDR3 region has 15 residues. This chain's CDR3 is CASRTHTGRAQPQHF. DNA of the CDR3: TGTGCCAGCAGAACGCACACAGGGAGGGCTCAGCCCCAGCATTTT.

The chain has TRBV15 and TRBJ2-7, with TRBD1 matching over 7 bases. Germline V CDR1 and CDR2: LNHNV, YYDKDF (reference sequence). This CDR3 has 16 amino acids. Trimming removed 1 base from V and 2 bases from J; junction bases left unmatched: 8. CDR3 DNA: TGTGCCACCAGCAGAGGGGCACAGGGGACGACCTACGAGCAGTACTTC. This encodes CATSRGAQGTTYEQYF. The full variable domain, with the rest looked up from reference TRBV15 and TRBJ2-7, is DAMVIQNPRYQVTQFGKPVTLSCSQTLNHNVMYWYQQKSSQAPKLLFHYYDKDFNNEADTPDNFQSRRPNTSFCFLDIRSPGLGDTAMYLCATSRGAQGTTYEQYFGPGTRLTVT.

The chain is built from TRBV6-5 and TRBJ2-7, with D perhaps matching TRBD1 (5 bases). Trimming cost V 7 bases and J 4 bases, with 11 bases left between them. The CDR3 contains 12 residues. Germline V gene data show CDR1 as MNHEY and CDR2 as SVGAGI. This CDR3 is CASNSRGYEQYF. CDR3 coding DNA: TGTGCCAGCAACAGTAGGGGATACGAGCAGTACTTC.

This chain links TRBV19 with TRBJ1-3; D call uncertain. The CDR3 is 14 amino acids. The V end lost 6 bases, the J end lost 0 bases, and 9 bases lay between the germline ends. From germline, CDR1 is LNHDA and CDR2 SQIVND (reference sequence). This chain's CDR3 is CASSPSSSGNTIYF. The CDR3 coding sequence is TGTGCCAGTAGCCCTTCTAGCTCTGGAAACACCATATATTTT.

The CDR3 here is CASSLEAQGGAEAFF. CDR3 nucleotides: TGTGCCAGCAGCTTAGAAGCCCAGGGCGGGGCTGAAGCTTTCTTT. This chain joins TRBV7-2 and TRBJ1-1, with D tentatively TRBD1 (5 bases). The CDR3 sequence is 15 residues long. Germline loops: CDR1 SGHTA, CDR2 FQGNSA. Trimming pared 1 base from V and 6 bases from J, leaving 15 bases between.

This CDR3 reads CASSHLHRVWYF. As DNA, the CDR3 is TGTGCCAGCAGCCATCTCCACAGGGTATGGTACTTC. The J gene is TRBJ2-5, the V gene TRBV7-9; TRBD1 might be the D (6 bases). Germline V gene lookup returns CDR1 SEHNR and CDR2 FQNEAQ (reference sequence). The CDR3 has 12 amino acids. Trimming took 5 bases from V and 13 from J, leaving 17 bases between them.

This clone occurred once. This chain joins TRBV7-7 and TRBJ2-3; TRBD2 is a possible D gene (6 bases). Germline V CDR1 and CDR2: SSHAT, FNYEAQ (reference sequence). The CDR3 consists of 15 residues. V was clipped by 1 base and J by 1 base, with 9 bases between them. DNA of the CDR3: TGTGCCAGCAGCTTAGGATCGGGAGGCACAGATACGCAGTATTTT. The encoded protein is CASSLGSGGTDTQYF.

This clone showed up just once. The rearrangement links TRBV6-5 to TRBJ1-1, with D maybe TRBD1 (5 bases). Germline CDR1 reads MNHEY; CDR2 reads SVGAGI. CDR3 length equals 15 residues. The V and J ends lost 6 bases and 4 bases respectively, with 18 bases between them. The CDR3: CASSERGAGFTEAFF. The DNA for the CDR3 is TGTGCCAGCAGCGAGAGGGGTGCGGGGTTCACTGAAGCTTTCTTT.

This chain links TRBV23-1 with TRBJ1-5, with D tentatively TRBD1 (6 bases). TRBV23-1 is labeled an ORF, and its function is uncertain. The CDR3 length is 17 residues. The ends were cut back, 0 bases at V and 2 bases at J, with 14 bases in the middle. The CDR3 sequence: CASSQSIGRGGNQPQHF. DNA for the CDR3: TGCGCCAGCAGTCAATCTATTGGCAGGGGTGGCAATCAGCCCCAGCATTTT.